This TCR beta chain is from a study of molecular identifiers for immune sequencing clone quantification. Study overall: For replicates, RNA isolated from roughly 20,000 or 100,000 naive CD8 cells was divided into five portions, of which four were sequenced.

Previously reported methods and listed TCR primers produced the bulk TCR libraries. TCRdb re-derived calls from the PCR reads in MiXCR, one entry per CDR3 protein. The sample contains about 510,000 distinct CDR3 sequences, over 20% of which appear only once. Study conclusions and caveats: Clones of above 20 RNA copies carried over 97% of effector molecules; in naive cells they carried under 1%.

Concerning this clonotype: The antigen is unknown.

Sorting captured naive CD8 T cells as CD8+CD4-CCR7+CD45RA+. The clonotype comes from a human donor in good health. Some libraries in this study had Jurkat cell RNA spiked in. What was sequenced was naive CD8+ T cells from blood, with Jurkat cell RNA spiked in. Indicated subset: FACS-sorted CD8+CD4-CCR7+CD45RA+ naive T cells.

The CDR3 DNA reads as TGTGCCAGCAGCTTCCCAAGGTGGGGACAGTACCAAGAGACCCAGTACTTC. Translating gives CASSFPRWGQYQETQYF. The rearrangement links TRBV7-9 to TRBJ2-5; 7 bases match TRBD1. After removal of 3 bases from V and 0 bases from J, the junction contained 10 bases not matched to a gene. The CDR3 contains 17 residues. Germline V gene data show CDR1 as SEHNR and CDR2 as FQNEAQ (reference sequence).